This record concerns one T cell receptor (beta chain) sequence. The investigators split CD4+ cells into a CD45RA+ naive subset and a CD45RA-negative memory subset. This specimen belongs to a study of shared clonotypes between healthy human individuals. The protocol was immunoSEQ multiplex PCR, while the TCRdb copy is restricted to in-frame clones and leaves out a portion. The table records over a million clones, roughly 96% of them present only once. This clonotype originated in a man aged 25-45 years in good health. The sequencing input was naive CD4+ T cells sorted from blood. As for subset: CD45RA+ positively selected.

In nucleotides, the CDR3 is TGTGCCAGCAGCCTAAATAAGTACGAGCAGTACTTC. This sequence encodes CASSLNKYEQYF. The chain employs TRBV7-6 and TRBJ2-7; D not resolved. CDR3 length: 12 amino acids. Germline-derived CDR1 and CDR2 are SGHVS and FNYEAQ. Trimming took 5 bases from V and 4 from J, leaving 9 bases between them.